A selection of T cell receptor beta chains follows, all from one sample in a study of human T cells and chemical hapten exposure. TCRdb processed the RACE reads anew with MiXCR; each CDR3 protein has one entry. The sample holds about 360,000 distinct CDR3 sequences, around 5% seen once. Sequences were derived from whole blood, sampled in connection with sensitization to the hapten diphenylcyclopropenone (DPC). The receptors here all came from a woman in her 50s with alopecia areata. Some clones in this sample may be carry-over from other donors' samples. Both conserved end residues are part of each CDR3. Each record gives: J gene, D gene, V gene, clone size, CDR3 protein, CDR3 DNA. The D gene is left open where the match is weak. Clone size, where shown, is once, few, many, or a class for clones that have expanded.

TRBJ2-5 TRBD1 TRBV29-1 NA CSAANRGFQETQYF TGCAGCGCTGCCAACAGGGGGTTTCAAGAGACCCAGTACTTC
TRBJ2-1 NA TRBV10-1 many CASSPRGRSVVNEQFF TGCGCCAGCAGTCCCCGGGGGAGATCGGTCGTCAATGAGCAGTTCTTC
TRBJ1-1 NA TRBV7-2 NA CASSYQGWTEAFF TGTGCCAGCAGCTACCAGGGCTGGACTGAAGCTTTCTTT
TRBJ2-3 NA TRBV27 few CASSFLEQTDTQYF TGTGCCAGCAGTTTTCTCGAGCAGACAGATACGCAGTATTTT
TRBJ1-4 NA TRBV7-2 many CASSLISYNEKLFF TGTGCCAGCAGCTTAATTTCGTATAATGAAAAACTGTTTTTT
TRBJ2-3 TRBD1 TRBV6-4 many CASSLQGAPTDTQYF TGTGCCAGCAGTCTACAGGGGGCTCCGACAGATACGCAGTATTTT
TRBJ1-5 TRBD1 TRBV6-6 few CASSYPRQKQGTQPQHF TGTGCCAGCAGTTACCCCCGGCAAAAACAGGGGACCCAGCCCCAGCATTTT
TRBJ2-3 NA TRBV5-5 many CASSSGRGTDTQYF TGTGCCAGCAGCTCAGGGCGCGGCACAGATACGCAGTATTTT
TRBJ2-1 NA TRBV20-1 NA CSARDEGNWSSYNEQFF TGCAGTGCTAGAGACGAAGGTAACTGGAGCTCCTACAATGAGCAGTTCTTC
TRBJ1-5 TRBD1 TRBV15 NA CATSRVGQGGPNQPQHF TGTGCCACCAGCAGAGTGGGACAGGGTGGGCCCAATCAGCCCCAGCATTTT
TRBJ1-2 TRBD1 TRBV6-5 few CASRNGQGNYGYTF TGTGCCAGCAGAAACGGACAGGGCAACTATGGCTACACCTTC
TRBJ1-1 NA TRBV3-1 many CASNLRGNTEAFF TGTGCCAGCAACCTAAGGGGCAACACTGAAGCTTTCTTT
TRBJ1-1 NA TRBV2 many CASSIGDTEAFF TGTGCCAGCAGTATTGGGGACACTGAAGCTTTCTTT
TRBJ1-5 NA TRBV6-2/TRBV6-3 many CASSYTSNQPQHF TGTGCCAGCAGTTACACTAGCAATCAGCCCCAGCATTTT
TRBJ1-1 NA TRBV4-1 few CASSPSGWEAFF TGCGCCAGCAGTCCTTCGGGTTGGGAAGCTTTCTTT
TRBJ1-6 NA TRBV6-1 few CASSDVELSPLHF TGTGCCAGCAGTGATGTAGAACTTTCACCCCTCCACTTT
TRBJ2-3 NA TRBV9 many CASSVETDTQYF TGTGCCAGCAGCGTAGAGACAGATACGCAGTATTTT
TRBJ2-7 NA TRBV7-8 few CASSLGSGARSYEQYF TGTGCCAGCAGCTTAGGTAGCGGCGCGCGCTCCTACGAGCAGTACTTC
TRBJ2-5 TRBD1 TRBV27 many CASSMDRGEETQYF TGTGCCAGCAGTATGGACAGGGGGGAAGAGACCCAGTACTTC
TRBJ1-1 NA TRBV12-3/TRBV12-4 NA CASIFGLGEAFF TGTGCCAGCATCTTCGGGTTGGGGGAAGCTTTCTTT
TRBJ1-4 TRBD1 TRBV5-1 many CASSWDRGNEKLFF TGCGCCAGCAGCTGGGACAGGGGGAATGAAAAACTGTTTTTT
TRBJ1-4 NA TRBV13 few CASSLKGGSGEKLFF TGTGCCAGCAGCTTAAAGGGAGGCTCGGGTGAAAAACTGTTTTTT
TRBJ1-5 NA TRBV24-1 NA CATREPQGKWQPQHF TGTGCCACCAGGGAGCCACAGGGAAAGTGGCAGCCCCAGCATTTT
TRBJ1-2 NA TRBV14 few CASSRLKDRNYGYTF TGTGCCAGCAGCCGATTAAAGGACAGAAACTATGGCTACACCTTC
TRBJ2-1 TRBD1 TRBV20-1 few CSVIGTGVDNEQFF TGCAGTGTTATAGGGACAGGGGTTGACAATGAGCAGTTCTTC
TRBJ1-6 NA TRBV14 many CASSRAGGLYNSPLHF TGTGCCAGCAGCCGGGCTGGGGGCCTCTATAATTCACCCCTCCACTTT
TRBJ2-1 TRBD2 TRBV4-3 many CASSLIAGGYNEQFF TGCGCCAGCAGCCTGATAGCGGGAGGGTACAATGAGCAGTTCTTC
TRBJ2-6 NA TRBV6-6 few CASSYNTGMGSGANVLTF TGTGCCAGCAGTTACAATACAGGGATGGGCTCTGGGGCCAACGTCCTGACTTTC
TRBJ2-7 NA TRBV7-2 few CASSLEGASFSYEQYF TGTGCCAGCAGCTTAGAAGGTGCGTCTTTTTCGTACGAGCAGTACTTC
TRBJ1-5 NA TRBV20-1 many CSAYPRGNQPQHF TGCAGTGCTTACCCCCGAGGGAATCAGCCCCAGCATTTT
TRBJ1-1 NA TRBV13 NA CASSLAAGVPEAFF TGTGCCAGCAGCTTAGCCGCAGGGGTCCCTGAAGCTTTCTTT
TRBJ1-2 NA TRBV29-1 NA CITSRDTANYGYTF TGCATCACAAGCCGGGACACAGCTAACTATGGCTACACCTTC
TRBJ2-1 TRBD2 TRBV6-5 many CASSSGLAGANYNEQFF TGTGCCAGCAGCTCGGGACTAGCGGGGGCAAACTACAATGAGCAGTTCTTC
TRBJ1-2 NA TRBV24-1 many CATSDRPPF TGTGCCACCAGTGATAGACCCCCGTTC
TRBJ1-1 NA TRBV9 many CASSVVEVGQGNTEAFF TGTGCCAGCAGCGTAGTGGAGGTTGGGCAGGGGAACACTGAAGCTTTCTTT
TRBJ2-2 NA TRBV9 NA CASASSPTNTGELFF TGTGCCAGCGCTTCTAGCCCTACGAACACCGGGGAGCTGTTTTTT
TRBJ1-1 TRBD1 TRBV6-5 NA CASSTNRGDAFF TGTGCCAGCAGTACTAACAGGGGGGATGCTTTCTTT
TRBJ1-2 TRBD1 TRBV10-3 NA CAISPTRDRVRGYTF TGTGCCATCAGTCCTACCCGGGACAGGGTGCGAGGCTACACCTTC
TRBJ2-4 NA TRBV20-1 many CSARDQGVAKNIQYF TGCAGTGCTAGAGATCAAGGGGTAGCCAAAAACATTCAGTACTTC
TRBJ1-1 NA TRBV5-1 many CASRSDRNSEAFF TGCGCCAGCCGTTCGGACAGAAACTCTGAAGCTTTCTTT
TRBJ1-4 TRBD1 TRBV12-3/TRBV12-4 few CASSLGRQGNEKLFF TGTGCCAGCAGTTTAGGCCGACAGGGAAATGAAAAACTGTTTTTT
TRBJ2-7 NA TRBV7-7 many CARQHSGRPYEQYF TGTGCCAGACAGCATTCCGGGCGCCCCTACGAGCAGTACTTC
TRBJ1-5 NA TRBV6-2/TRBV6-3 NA CASSYSQGPSDQPQHF TGTGCCAGCAGTTACTCCCAAGGCCCGTCGGACCAGCCCCAGCATTTT
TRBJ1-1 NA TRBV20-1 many CSASRTGRVTEAFF TGCAGTGCTAGCCGAACAGGGAGGGTCACTGAAGCTTTCTTT
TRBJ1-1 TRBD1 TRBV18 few CASSPLGQGAAEAFF TGTGCCAGCTCACCTCTCGGACAGGGGGCCGCTGAAGCTTTCTTT
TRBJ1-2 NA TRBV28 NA CAIVQGNYGYTF TGTGCCATCGTCCAGGGAAACTATGGCTACACCTTC
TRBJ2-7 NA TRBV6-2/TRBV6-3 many CASSPGTPGQQYF TGTGCCAGCAGCCCCGGGACACCCGGCCAGCAGTACTTC
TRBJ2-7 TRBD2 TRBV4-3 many CASSQDRGDGNEQYF TGCGCCAGCAGCCAAGATCGGGGGGACGGGAACGAGCAGTACTTC
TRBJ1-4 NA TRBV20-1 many CSARGDGRGEKLFF TGCAGTGCTAGGGGAGACGGACGAGGTGAAAAACTGTTTTTT
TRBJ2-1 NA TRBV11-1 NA CASSSVGDNEQFF TGTGCCAGCAGCTCCGTGGGGGACAATGAGCAGTTCTTC
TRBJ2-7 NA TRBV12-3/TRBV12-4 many CASLLAGGSEQYF TGTGCCAGCTTACTAGCAGGGGGGAGCGAGCAGTACTTC